This TCR beta chain was captured by sequencing in a study of blood T cell repertoires in COVID-19. Study details: Samples came from the United States, Italy and Spain, spanning acute and convalescent COVID-19. T cells, B-cell-depleted T cells, or PBMCs supplied cDNA or gDNA.

Original processing notes: How many nucleated cells were present was estimated from reference gene primer amplification. This table comes from immunoSEQ multiplex PCR, and its TCRdb copy is limited to in-frame clones, with some not included. From that table come the V and J calls and clone size; the DNA was used to work out D and trimming. The top ten hold about a third of the sample, which has approximately 110,000 clones, 75% to 90% seen once. This CDR3 is 15 amino acids long. The germline CDR1 and CDR2 sequences are MNHEY and SVGAGI. Trimming shortened V by 2 bases and J by 7 bases, and 18 bases separated the two germline ends.

V gene TRBV6-5 combines with J gene TRBJ2-7; weak D call: TRBD2 (7 bases). The source material was peripheral blood. This TCR was recovered from a woman older than 75 with acute or convalescent COVID-19. DNA of the CDR3: TGTGCCAGCAGTTACGGGGGGGGCAGGGGATGGGAGCAGTACTTC. Amino acid sequence: CASSYGGGRGWEQYF.